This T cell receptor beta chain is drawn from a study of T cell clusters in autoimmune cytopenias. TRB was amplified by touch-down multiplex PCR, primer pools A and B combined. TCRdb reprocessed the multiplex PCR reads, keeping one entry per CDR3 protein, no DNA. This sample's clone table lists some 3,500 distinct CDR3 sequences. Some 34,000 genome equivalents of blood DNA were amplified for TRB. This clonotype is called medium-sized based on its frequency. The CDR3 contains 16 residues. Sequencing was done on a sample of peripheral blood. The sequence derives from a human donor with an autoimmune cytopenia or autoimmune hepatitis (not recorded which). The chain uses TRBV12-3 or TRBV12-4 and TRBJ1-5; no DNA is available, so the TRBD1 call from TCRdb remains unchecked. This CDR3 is CASSFLSGDSNQPQHF.